This T cell receptor beta chain came from a study of cytomegalovirus exposure and HLA in healthy donors. Study outcomes and limitations: Later, an analysis found that TCR clusters from the first cohort tended to co-occur in the roughly 120 validation repertoires. Over 150 TCR beta chains were listed as cytomegalovirus-associated. Among the CMV-associated chains, three were confirmed in vitro as specific for CMV antigens.

Using immunoSEQ multiplex PCR, the repertoire was profiled, and TCRdb retains in-frame clones only, with some absent. The data show about 69,000 clones, with roughly 95% seen just once and 4.5% held by the top ten. In regard to this clone: Antigen unknown.

V shed 4 bases and J 4 bases; nucleotides not matched to a gene: 12. CDR3 length: 17 residues. The V gene's germline CDR1 is SGHRS and CDR2 YFSETQ. This chain connects TRBV5-1 to TRBJ2-3; 10 nucleotides align to TRBD2. This receptor was taken from a woman aged 18 to 35 in good health and CMV-seropositive. The material sequenced was PBMCs. This CDR3 is CASSPSGIAGGPDTQYF. The CDR3 DNA reads TGCGCCAGCAGCCCCAGCGGGATAGCGGGAGGCCCAGATACGCAGTATTTT.